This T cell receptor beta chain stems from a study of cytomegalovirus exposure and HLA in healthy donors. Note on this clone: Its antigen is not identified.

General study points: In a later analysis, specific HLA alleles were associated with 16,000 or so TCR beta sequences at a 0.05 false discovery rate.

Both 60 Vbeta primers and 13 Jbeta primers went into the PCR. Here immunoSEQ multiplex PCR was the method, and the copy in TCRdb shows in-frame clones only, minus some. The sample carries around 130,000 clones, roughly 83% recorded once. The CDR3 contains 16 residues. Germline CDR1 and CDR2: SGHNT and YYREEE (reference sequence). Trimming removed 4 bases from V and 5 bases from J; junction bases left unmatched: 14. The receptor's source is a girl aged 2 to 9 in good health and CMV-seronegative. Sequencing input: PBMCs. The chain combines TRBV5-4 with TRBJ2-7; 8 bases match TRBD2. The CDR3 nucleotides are TGTGCCAGCAGCACCTTCATTGGACTAGCAAGTAACGAGCAGTACTTC. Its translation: CASSTFIGLASNEQYF.